This T cell receptor beta chain derives from a study of tumor and adjacent non-tumor tissue in lung cancer. Study-level information: The patients, 10 or so men and roughly 5 women, were roughly 30 to 80 with stage I to III disease.

The library came from three nested PCR rounds adapted from ARM-PCR protocols. A single record per CDR3 protein comes from TCRdb applying MiXCR to the multiplex PCR reads. The table has around 60,000 distinct CDR3 sequences, around 64% seen once. With respect to this clonotype: Its antigen remains unknown. A single base separates this from a much larger clone, so it may be a read error.

RNA was extracted from bulk tissue without any cell sorting. Distant lung tissue was collected more than 3 cm away from the tumor edge. Between August and November 2014, newly diagnosed, chemotherapy-naive lung cancer patients underwent thoracic surgery in China. Germline-derived CDR1 and CDR2 are SGHRS and YFSETQ. This CDR3 is built from 17 residues. V lost 0 bases and J 6 bases, leaving 18 bases between the germline ends. Study outcomes and limitations: In normal lung, the top 100 clones were significantly more dominant than in tumor.

The chain combines TRBV5-1 with TRBJ2-2, with a tentative D call TRBD1 (8 bases). This sequence was found in a man in his sixties or seventies with non-small cell lung cancer. The sequenced sample consisted of distant non-tumor lung tissue. This CDR3 is CASSLAGRTGTAGELFF. The CDR3 region has the DNA TGCGCCAGCAGCTTGGCCGGGAGGACAGGGACGGCCGGGGAGCTGTTTTTT.